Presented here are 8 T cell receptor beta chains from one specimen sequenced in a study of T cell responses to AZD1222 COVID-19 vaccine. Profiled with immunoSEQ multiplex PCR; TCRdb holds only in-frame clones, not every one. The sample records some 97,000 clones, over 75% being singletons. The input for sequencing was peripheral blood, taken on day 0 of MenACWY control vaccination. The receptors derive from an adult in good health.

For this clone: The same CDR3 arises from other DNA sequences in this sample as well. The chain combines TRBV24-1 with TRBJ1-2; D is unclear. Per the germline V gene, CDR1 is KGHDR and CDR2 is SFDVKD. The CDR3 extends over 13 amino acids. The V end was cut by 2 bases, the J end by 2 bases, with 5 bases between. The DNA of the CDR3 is TGTGCCACCAGTGATTCTCGGAACTATGGCTACACCTTC. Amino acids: CATSDSRNYGYTF.

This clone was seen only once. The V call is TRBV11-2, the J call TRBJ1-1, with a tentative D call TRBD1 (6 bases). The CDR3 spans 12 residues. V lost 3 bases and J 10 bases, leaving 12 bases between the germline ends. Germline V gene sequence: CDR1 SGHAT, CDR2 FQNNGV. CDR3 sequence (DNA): TGTGCCAGCAGCTTGGGGGGGCCGAGAGCTTTCTTT. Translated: CASSLGGPRAFF.

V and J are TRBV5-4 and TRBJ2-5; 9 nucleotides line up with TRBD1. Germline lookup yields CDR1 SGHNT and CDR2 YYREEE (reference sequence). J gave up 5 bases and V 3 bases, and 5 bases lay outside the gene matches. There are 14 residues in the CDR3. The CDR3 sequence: CASSWGTGIETQYF. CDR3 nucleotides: TGTGCCAGCAGCTGGGGGACAGGGATTGAGACCCAGTACTTC.

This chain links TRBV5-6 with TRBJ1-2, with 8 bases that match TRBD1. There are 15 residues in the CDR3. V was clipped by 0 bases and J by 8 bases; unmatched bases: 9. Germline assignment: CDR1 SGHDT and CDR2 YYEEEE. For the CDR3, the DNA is TGTGCCAGCAGCTTGGCCGGACAGGGTGTTTACGGCTACACCTTC. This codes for CASSLAGQGVYGYTF.

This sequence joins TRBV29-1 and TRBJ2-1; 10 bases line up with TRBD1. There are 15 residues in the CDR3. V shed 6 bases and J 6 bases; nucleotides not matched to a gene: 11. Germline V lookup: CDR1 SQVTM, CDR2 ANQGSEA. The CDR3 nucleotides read TGCAGCGTATCAGGGGACAGGGGTTTTGGCAATGAGCAGTTCTTC. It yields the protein CSVSGDRGFGNEQFF.

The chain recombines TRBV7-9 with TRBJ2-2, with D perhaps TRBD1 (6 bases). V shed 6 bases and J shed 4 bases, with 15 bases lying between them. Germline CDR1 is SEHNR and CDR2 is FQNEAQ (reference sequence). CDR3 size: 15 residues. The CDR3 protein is CASSYLRTVTGELFF. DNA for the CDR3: TGTGCCAGCAGTTACCTCCGGACAGTCACCGGGGAGCTGTTTTTT.

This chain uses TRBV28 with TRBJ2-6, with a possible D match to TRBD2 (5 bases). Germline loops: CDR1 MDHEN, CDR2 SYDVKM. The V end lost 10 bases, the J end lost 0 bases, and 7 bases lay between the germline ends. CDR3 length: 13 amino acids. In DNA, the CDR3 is TGTGCCACCGGGGACTCTGGGGCCAACGTCCTGACTTTC. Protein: CATGDSGANVLTF.

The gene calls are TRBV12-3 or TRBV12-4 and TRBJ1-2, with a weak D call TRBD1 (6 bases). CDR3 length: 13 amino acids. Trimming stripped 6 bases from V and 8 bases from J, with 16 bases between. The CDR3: CASSPRGFSGYTF. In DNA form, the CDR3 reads TGTGCCAGCAGCCCTAGGGGGTTCTCGGGCTACACCTTC.